This T cell receptor (beta chain) came from a study of shared clonotypes between healthy human individuals. Overall study context: A donor's plate count was three for CD4 naive and three for CD4 memory; CD8 naive had two and CD8 memory one. Study-wide results and limits: The study found lower generation probabilities in non-shared clonotypes than in those shared by all four donors. Rarefaction exposed incomplete sorted-subset sequencing despite large depth.

With respect to this clone: The antigen remains unidentified.

Cells designated naive CD8 were CD45RO-negative and were positively selected for CCR7, with terminally differentiated effector memory CD45RA+ cells excluded. Germline V gives CDR1 MNHEY, CDR2 SMNVEV (reference sequence). V shed 5 bases and J shed 5 bases, with 10 bases lying between them. The CDR3 loop spans 13 amino acids. TCRdb's table, derived via immunoSEQ multiplex PCR, lists solely in-frame clones and lacks some. The repertoire holds hundreds of thousands of clones, under 95% seen once, with approximately 24% in the top ten. The clonotype originates from a man aged 25-40 years in good health. What was sequenced was naive CD8+ T cells sorted from blood. The chain joins TRBV27 to TRBJ1-5; D is ambiguous. The CDR3 DNA reads as TGTGCCAGCAGTCCCACGGCTTATCAGCCCCAGCATTTT. Translating it yields CASSPTAYQPQHF.